This T cell receptor beta chain was observed in a study of shared clonotypes between healthy human individuals. Study information: A few men and a couple of women, aged 18 to 49, were donors.

Donors, healthy HIV-negative adults, lacked recent acute infections or vaccinations. Splitting of each subset's genomic DNA was done evenly across several immunoSEQ plates. The repertoire was sequenced with immunoSEQ multiplex PCR; TCRdb's copy has only in-frame clones and lacks some. The repertoire has 490,000 or so clones, around three quarters of them found once; the top ten carry less than 15%. V gave up 5 bases and J gave up 5 bases, with 21 bases separating them. The CDR3 consists of 17 residues. Germline V gene lookup returns CDR1 SGHTA and CDR2 FQGNSA. The TCR was taken from a woman between 35 and 50 years old in good health. Some clones in this sample may be carry-over from other donors' samples. The chain recombines TRBV7-2 with TRBJ2-2; D tentatively reads TRBD1 or TRBD2 (5 bases each). The sequenced sample was PBMCs. This chain's CDR3 is CASSPTVLGELTGELFF. CDR3 coding DNA: TGTGCCAGCAGCCCTACGGTGTTGGGGGAGTTGACCGGGGAGCTGTTTTTT.